This entry is about one T cell receptor beta chain. What it binds is unknown. These data originate in a study of shared clonotypes between healthy human individuals. Whole-study results and caveats: Sequencing depth was predicted to influence how clonotypes are shared among donors.

Naive CD8 cells were CD45RO-negative, positively selected for CCR7, excluding terminally differentiated effector memory CD45RA+ cells. Each of the donors was a healthy adult who was HIV-negative and had not had a recent acute infection or vaccination. Deep was the level at which the assay was run. TCRdb's table, derived via immunoSEQ multiplex PCR, lists solely in-frame clones and lacks some. The top ten clones hold less than 25% of a sample with some 740,000 clones, around 93% of them seen once. Germline lookup yields CDR1 LNHNV and CDR2 YYDKDF (reference sequence). V dropped 5 bases and J dropped 4 bases, with 15 bases sitting between them. CDR3 length: 15 residues.

Sequencing was performed on naive CD8+ T cells sorted from blood. The TCR originated in a man aged 30-40 years in good health. The genes are TRBV15 and TRBJ1-5, with a tentative D call TRBD1 (5 bases). The CDR3 here is CATSGSRGPNQPQHF. CDR3 sequence (DNA): TGTGCCACCAGCGGCTCGCGGGGCCCTAATCAGCCCCAGCATTTT.